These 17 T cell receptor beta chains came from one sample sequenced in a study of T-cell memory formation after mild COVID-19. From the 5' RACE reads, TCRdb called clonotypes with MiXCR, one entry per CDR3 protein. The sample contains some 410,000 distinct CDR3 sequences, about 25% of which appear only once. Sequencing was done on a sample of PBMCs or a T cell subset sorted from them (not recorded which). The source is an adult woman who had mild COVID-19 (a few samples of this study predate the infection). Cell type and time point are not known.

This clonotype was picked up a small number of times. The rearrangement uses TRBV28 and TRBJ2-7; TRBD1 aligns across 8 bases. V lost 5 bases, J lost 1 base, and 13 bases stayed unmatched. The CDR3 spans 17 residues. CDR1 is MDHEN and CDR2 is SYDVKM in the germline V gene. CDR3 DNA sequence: TGTGCCAGCAGTCCCCGGAAAACGGGACAGGCATCCTACGAGCAGTACTTC. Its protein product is CASSPRKTGQASYEQYF.

The CDR3 bases are TGCGCCAGCAGCTTAAGGGAGGACTACGAGCAGTACTTC. It is translated as CASSLREDYEQYF. The chain links TRBV5-1 to TRBJ2-7, with D maybe TRBD2 (6 bases). The CDR3 totals 13 residues. Trimming removed 2 bases from V and 3 bases from J, with 9 bases in between. Germline CDR1 is SGHRS and CDR2 is YFSETQ. Based on the CDR3 plus reference TRBV5-1 and TRBJ2-7, the full variable domain is KAGVTQTPRYLIKTRGQQVTLSCSPISGHRSVSWYQQTPGQGLQFLFEYFSETQRNKGNFPGRFSGRQFSNSRSEMNVSTLELGDSALYLCASSLREDYEQYFGPGTRLTVT.

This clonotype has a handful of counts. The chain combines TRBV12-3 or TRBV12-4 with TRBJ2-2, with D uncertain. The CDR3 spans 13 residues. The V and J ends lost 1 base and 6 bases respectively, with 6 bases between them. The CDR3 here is CASSLVWAGELFF. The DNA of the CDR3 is TGTGCCAGCAGTTTAGTGTGGGCCGGGGAGCTGTTTTTT.

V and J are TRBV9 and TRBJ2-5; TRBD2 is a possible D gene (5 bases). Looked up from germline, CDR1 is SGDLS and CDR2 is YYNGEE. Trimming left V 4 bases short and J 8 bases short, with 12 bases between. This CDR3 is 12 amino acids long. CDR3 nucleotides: TGTGCCAGCAGCTCAACCACGGGAACCCAGTACTTC. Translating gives CASSSTTGTQYF.

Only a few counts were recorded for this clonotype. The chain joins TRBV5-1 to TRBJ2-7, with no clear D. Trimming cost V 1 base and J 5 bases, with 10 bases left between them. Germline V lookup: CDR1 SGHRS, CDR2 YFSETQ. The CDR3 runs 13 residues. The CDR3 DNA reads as TGCGCCAGCAGCTTGTACCGCGGCAACGAGCAGTACTTC. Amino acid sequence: CASSLYRGNEQYF.

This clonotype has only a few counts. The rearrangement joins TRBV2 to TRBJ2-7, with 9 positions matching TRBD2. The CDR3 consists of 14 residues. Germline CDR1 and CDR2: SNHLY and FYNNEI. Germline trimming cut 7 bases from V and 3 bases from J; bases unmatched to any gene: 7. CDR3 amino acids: CASKGLASIYEQYF. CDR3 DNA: TGTGCCAGCAAAGGACTAGCGTCCATCTACGAGCAGTACTTC.

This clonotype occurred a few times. The CDR3 sequence is CASSRNRDRGPPTF. The CDR3 nucleotides read TGTGCCAGCAGCAGAAACCGGGACAGGGGGCCCCCCACCTTC. The J gene is TRBJ1-2, the V gene TRBV5-6; 12 nucleotides agree with TRBD1. The V gene's germline CDR1 is SGHDT and CDR2 YYEEEE. Trimming took 4 bases from V and 13 from J; bases not matched to a gene: 11. CDR3 length equals 14 residues.

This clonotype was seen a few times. The CDR3 protein is CATSDRAGTGHQPQHF. DNA of the CDR3: TGTGCCACCAGTGATCGGGCCGGGACAGGCCATCAGCCCCAGCATTTT. The gene calls are TRBV24-1 and TRBJ1-5, with 8 bases aligning to TRBD1. The V gene's germline CDR1 is KGHDR and CDR2 SFDVKD. This CDR3 region has 16 residues. The J segment lost 5 bases and the V segment lost 3 bases, leaving 8 bases of the junction unmatched.

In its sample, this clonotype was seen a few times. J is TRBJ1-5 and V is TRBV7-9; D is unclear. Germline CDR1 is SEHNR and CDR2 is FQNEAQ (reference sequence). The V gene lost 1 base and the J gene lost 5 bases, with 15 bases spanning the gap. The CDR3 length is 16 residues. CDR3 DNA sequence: TGTGCCAGCAGCTTAGAGGGCTCGGCTGGCTATCAGCCCCAGCATTTT. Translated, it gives CASSLEGSAGYQPQHF.

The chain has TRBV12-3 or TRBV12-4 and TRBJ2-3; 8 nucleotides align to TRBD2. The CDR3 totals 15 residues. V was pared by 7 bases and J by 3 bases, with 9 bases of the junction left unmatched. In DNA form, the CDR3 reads TGTGCCAGCACTTTGAGCGGGGGCGATACAGATACGCAGTATTTT. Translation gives CASTLSGGDTDTQYF.

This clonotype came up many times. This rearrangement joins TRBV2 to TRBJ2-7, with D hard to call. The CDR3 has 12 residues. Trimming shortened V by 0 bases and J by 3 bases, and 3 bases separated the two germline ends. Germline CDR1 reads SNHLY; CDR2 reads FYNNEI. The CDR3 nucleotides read TGTGCCAGCAGTGAAGCGGGCTACGAGCAGTACTTC. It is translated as CASSEAGYEQYF.

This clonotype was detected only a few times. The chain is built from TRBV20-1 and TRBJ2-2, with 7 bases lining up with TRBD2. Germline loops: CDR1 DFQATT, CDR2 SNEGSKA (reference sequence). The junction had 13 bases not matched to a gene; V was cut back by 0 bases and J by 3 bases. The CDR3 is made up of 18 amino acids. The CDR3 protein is CSARDIRGRAEDTGELFF. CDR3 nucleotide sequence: TGCAGTGCTAGAGATATCCGGGGGAGGGCGGAGGACACCGGGGAGCTGTTTTTT.

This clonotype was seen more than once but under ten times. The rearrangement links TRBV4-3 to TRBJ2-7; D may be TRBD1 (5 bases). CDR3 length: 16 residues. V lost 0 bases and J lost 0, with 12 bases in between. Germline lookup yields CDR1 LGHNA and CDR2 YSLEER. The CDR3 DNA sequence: TGCGCCAGCAGCCAAGACTTCAGGGCCCGCTCCTACGAGCAGTACTTC. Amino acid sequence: CASSQDFRARSYEQYF.

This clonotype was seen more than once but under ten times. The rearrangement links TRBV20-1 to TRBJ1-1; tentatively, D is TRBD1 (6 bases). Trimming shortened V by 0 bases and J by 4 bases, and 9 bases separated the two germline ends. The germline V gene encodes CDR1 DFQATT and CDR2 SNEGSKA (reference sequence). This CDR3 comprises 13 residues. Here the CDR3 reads CSARDWGATEAFF. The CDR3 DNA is TGCAGTGCTAGAGATTGGGGGGCCACTGAAGCTTTCTTT.

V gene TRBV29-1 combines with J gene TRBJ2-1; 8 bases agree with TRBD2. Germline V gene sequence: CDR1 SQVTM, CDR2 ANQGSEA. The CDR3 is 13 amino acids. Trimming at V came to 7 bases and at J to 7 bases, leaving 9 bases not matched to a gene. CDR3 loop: CSAAGGNANEQFF. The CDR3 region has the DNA TGCAGCGCCGCGGGGGGAAACGCTAATGAGCAGTTCTTC.

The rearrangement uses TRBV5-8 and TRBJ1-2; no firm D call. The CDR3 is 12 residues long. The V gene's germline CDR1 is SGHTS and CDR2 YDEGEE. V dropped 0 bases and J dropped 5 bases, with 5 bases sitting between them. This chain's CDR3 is CASSLVWYGYTF. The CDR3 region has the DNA TGTGCCAGCAGCTTGGTGTGGTATGGCTACACCTTC.

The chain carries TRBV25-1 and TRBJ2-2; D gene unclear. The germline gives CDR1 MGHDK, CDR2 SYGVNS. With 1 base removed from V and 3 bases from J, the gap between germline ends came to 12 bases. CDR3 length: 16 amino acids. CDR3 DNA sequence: TGTGCCAGCAGTGAATCCCAGCCCGCGGACACCGGGGAGCTGTTTTTT. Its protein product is CASSESQPADTGELFF.